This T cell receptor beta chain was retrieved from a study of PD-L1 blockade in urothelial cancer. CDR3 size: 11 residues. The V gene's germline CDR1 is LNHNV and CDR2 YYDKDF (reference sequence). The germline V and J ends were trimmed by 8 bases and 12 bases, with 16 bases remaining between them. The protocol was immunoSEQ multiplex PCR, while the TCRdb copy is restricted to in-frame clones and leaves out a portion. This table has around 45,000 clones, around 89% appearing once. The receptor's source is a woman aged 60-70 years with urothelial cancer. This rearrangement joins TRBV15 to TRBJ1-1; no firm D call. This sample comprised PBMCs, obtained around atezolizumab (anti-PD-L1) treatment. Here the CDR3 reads CATESGEGPFF. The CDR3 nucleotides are TGTGCCACCGAATCCGGGGAAGGGCCTTTCTTT.